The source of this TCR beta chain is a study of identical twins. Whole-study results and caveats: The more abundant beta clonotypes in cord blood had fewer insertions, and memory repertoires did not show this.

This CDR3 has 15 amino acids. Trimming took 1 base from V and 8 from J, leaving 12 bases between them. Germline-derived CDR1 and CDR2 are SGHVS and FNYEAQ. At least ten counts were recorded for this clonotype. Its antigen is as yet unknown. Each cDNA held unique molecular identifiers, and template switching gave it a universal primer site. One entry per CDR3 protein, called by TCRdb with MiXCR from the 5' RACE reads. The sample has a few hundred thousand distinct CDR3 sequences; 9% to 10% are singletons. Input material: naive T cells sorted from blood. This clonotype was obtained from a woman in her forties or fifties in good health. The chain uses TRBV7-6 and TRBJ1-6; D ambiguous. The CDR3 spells CASSLVPSLDSPLHF. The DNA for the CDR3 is TGTGCCAGCAGCTTAGTCCCCTCCCTCGATTCACCCCTCCACTTT.